This TCR beta chain was sequenced during a study of blood T cell repertoires in COVID-19. Germline-derived CDR1 and CDR2 are SGHTA and FQGTGA. The CDR3 contains 14 residues. Trimming removed 6 bases from V and 0 bases from J, with 11 bases in between. In the original workflow: Estimation of nucleated cell counts was performed using reference gene primer amplification. Method: immunoSEQ multiplex PCR; TCRdb's copy keeps in-frame clones and lacks some. V, J and clone size are taken as reported in that table, and D and trimming were inferred from the DNA itself. The data show approximately 200,000 clones, more than 75% seen once. Clinical histories supplied by participants themselves formed the basis of cohort assignment.

This chain uses TRBV7-3 with TRBJ1-1, with D perhaps matching TRBD1 (6 bases). The sequence was collected from a woman in her thirties or forties with acute COVID-19. Material for sequencing was PBMCs or T cells enriched from blood (not recorded which). CDR3 amino acids: CASSQDRLNTEAFF. CDR3 nucleotides: TGTGCCAGCAGTCAAGACAGGTTGAACACTGAAGCTTTCTTT.